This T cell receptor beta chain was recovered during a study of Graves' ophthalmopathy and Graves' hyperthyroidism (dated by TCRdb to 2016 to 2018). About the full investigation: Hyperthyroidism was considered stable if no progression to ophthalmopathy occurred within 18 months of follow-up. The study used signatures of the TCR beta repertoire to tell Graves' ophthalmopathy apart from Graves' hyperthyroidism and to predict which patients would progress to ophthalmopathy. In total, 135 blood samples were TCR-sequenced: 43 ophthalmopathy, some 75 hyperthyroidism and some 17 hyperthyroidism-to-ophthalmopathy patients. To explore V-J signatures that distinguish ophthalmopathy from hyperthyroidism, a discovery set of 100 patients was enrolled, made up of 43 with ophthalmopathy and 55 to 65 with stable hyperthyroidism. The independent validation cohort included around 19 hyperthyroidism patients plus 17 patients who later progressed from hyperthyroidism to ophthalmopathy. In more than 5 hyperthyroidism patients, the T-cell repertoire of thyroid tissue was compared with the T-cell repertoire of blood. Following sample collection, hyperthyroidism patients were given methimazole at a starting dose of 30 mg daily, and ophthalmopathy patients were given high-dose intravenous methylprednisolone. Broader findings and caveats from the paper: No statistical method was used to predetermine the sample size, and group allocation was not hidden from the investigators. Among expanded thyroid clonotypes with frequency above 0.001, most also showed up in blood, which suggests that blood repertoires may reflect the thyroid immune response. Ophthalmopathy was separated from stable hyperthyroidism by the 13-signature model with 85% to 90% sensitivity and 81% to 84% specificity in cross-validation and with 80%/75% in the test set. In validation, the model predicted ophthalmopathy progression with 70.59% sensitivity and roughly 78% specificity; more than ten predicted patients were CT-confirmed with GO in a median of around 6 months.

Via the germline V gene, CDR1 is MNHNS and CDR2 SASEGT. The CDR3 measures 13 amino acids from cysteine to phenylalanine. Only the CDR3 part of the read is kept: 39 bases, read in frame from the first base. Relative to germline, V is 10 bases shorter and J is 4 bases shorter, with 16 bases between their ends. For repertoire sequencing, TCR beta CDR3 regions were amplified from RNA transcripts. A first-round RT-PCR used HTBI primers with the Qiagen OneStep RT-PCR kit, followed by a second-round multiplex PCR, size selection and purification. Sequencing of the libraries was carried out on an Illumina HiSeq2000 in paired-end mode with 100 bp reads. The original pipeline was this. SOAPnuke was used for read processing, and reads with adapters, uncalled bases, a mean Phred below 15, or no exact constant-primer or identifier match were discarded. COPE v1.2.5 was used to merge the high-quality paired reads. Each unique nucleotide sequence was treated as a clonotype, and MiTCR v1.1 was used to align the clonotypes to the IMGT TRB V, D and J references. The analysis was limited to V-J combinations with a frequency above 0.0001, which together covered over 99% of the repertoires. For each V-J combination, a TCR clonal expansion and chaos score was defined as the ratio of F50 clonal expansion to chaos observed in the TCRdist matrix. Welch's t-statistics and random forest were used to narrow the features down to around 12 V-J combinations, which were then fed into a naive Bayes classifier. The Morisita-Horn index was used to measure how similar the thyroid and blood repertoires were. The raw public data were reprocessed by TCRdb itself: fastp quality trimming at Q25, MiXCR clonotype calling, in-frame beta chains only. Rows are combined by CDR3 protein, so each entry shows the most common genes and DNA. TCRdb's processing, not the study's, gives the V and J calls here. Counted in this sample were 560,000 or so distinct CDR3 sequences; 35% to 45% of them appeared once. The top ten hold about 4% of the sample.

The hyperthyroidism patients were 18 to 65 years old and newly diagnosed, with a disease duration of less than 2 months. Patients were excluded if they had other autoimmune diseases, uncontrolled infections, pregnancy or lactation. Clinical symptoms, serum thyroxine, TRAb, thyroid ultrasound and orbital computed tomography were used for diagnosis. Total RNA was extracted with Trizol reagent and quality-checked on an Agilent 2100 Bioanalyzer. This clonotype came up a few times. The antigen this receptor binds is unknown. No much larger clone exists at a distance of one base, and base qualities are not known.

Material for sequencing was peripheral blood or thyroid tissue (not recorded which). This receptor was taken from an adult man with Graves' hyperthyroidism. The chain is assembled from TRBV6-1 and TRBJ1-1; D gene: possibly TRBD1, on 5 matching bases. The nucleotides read TGTGCCACCCTATCCGTGGGGGGCACTGAAGCTTTCTTT. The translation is CATLSVGGTEAFF.